Sequencing of this T cell receptor beta chain was carried out in a study of T cell responses to AZD1222 COVID-19 vaccine. Profiled with immunoSEQ multiplex PCR; TCRdb holds only in-frame clones, not every one. The sample lists more than 80,000 clones, 70% to 90% seen once, with roughly 3.2% in the top ten. The CDR3 is 15 amino acids. Germline V gene sequence: CDR1 SNHLY, CDR2 FYNNEI. V lost 2 bases to trimming and J lost 4 bases, with 11 bases between them. The TCR originated in an adult who received the AZD1222 COVID-19 vaccine. Sequenced material: peripheral blood, taken 28 days after the second AZD1222 dose. The rearrangement joins TRBV2 to TRBJ1-4, with a tentative D call TRBD1 (6 bases). CDR3 loop: CASSENGQHNEKLFF. The CDR3 nucleotides are TGTGCCAGCAGTGAAAATGGACAGCATAATGAAAAACTGTTTTTT.